Listed below are T cell receptor beta chains from one sample, sequenced in a study of cytomegalovirus exposure and HLA in healthy donors. Sequencing used immunoSEQ multiplex PCR; TCRdb keeps in-frame clones, though not all of them. This table lists about 54,000 clones. Sequenced sample: PBMCs. Source of these receptors: a woman in her 40s in good health and CMV-seronegative. Each CDR3 is given with its conserved first and last residue. The D gene is left open where the match is weak.

j_call d_call v_call cdr3_aa cdr3_nt
TRBJ2-1 TRBD2 TRBV7-6 CASSLEGLDTEQFF TGTGCCAGCAGCTTAGAGGGACTAGACACTGAGCAGTTCTTC
TRBJ1-1 TRBD1 TRBV27 CASSLKGAFTEAFF TGTGCCAGCAGTTTAAAGGGGGCTTTTACTGAAGCTTTCTTT
TRBJ2-5 TRBD1 TRBV30 CAWRTGGQETQYF TGTGCCTGGAGAACAGGGGGTCAAGAGACCCAGTACTTC
TRBJ2-5 TRBD2 TRBV4-1 CASSQGGLAGGWETQYF TGCGCCAGCAGCCAGGGAGGACTAGCGGGAGGGTGGGAGACCCAGTACTTC
TRBJ2-5 NA TRBV5-1 CASSIQETQYF TGCGCCAGCAGTATACAAGAGACCCAGTACTTC
TRBJ1-4 NA TRBV5-1 CASSLSPTTNEKLFF TGCGCCAGCAGCTTGTCCCCTACAACTAATGAAAAACTGTTTTTT
TRBJ2-5 NA TRBV19 CASRKTAGVQETQYF TGTGCCAGTCGCAAAACCGCAGGGGTCCAAGAGACCCAGTACTTC
TRBJ2-2 TRBD1 TRBV7-6 CASSPGGTGGATGELFF TGTGCCAGCAGCCCCGGAGGGACAGGGGGGGCCACCGGGGAGCTGTTTTTT
TRBJ2-7 NA TRBV7-2 CASSLGTGTYEQYF TGTGCCAGCAGCTTAGGGACCGGGACCTACGAGCAGTACTTC
TRBJ1-6 NA TRBV6-5 CASSSPLGFSPLHF TGTGCCAGCAGTTCACCTCTAGGTTTTTCACCCCTCCACTTT
TRBJ1-2 NA TRBV12-5 CASGLTGTNYGYTF TGTGCTAGTGGTTTGACAGGGACTAACTATGGCTACACCTTC
TRBJ2-7 TRBD1 TRBV7-9 CASSLMTGITNEQYF TGTGCCAGCAGCTTAATGACAGGGATAACAAACGAGCAGTACTTC
TRBJ1-4 NA TRBV5-1 CASSLYPGLTEKLFF TGCGCCAGCAGCTTGTATCCGGGACTGACTGAAAAACTGTTTTTT
TRBJ1-1 NA TRBV6-5 CASSYSPVERTEAFF TGTGCCAGCAGTTACTCACCGGTCGAGCGCACTGAAGCTTTCTTT
TRBJ2-5 TRBD2 TRBV18 CASSPPGLAPETQYF TGTGCCAGCTCACCACCTGGACTAGCGCCGGAGACCCAGTACTTC
TRBJ2-1 TRBD2 TRBV18 CASSQGLAGDNEQFF TGTGCCAGCTCACAGGGACTAGCGGGGGACAATGAGCAGTTCTTC
TRBJ1-4 NA TRBV5-1 CASSLEGTTNEKLFF TGCGCCAGCAGCTTGGAGGGGACAACTAATGAAAAACTGTTTTTT
TRBJ2-3 NA TRBV19 CASSGWGPDTQYF TGTGCCAGTAGTGGGTGGGGGCCGGATACGCAGTATTTT
TRBJ1-6 NA TRBV6-5 CARGRYSPLHF TGTGCCCGGGGGAGATATTCACCCCTACACTTT
TRBJ2-7 TRBD1 TRBV27 CASSNKQTGKAYEQYF TGTGCCAGCAGCAATAAACAGACAGGGAAAGCCTACGAGCAGTACTTC
TRBJ1-3 NA TRBV5-6 CASSSGQSDGNTIYF TGTGCCAGCAGCTCTGGACAGTCGGATGGAAACACCATATATTTT
TRBJ2-5 NA TRBV14 CASSQDLKETQYF TGTGCCAGCAGCCAAGATTTAAAAGAGACCCAGTACTTC
TRBJ2-1 NA TRBV2 CARSGGRSYNEQFF TGTGCCAGGTCCGGGGGTCGCTCCTACAATGAGCAGTTCTTC
TRBJ1-1 NA TRBV27 CASSFEGAEAFF TGTGCCAGCAGTTTTGAGGGTGCTGAAGCTTTCTTT
TRBJ2-7 TRBD2 TRBV7-6 CASSPQKPFTSGRSAYEQYF TGTGCCAGCAGCCCACAAAAGCCCTTCACTAGCGGGAGGTCCGCCTACGAGCAGTACTTC
TRBJ2-3 TRBD2 TRBV28 CASSPAEAGVGADTQYF TGTGCCAGCAGTCCCGCTGAGGCGGGAGTAGGTGCAGATACGCAGTATTTT
TRBJ1-3 NA TRBV6-5 CASSLTAGGNTIYF TGTGCCAGCAGTTTGACCGCGGGTGGAAACACCATATATTTT
TRBJ1-4 TRBD1 TRBV6-1 CASSAPTGDEKLFF TGTGCCAGCAGTGCCCCGACAGGGGATGAAAAACTGTTTTTT
TRBJ1-2 NA TRBV7-9 CASRKGERGYGYTF TGTGCCAGCAGGAAAGGAGAACGAGGCTATGGCTACACCTTC
TRBJ1-5 NA TRBV6-1 CASSEVGGSNQPQHF TGTGCCAGCAGTGAAGTTGGCGGTAGCAATCAGCCCCAGCATTTT
TRBJ2-1 NA TRBV25-1 CARSEVGEQFF TGTGCCAGAAGTGAAGTCGGTGAGCAGTTCTTC
TRBJ2-7 NA TRBV21-1 CASSKGSGQGPHEQYF TGTGCCAGCAGCAAAGGATCGGGACAGGGGCCTCACGAGCAGTACTTC
TRBJ2-5 NA TRBV7-9 CASSLTTQETQYF TGTGCCAGCAGCCTGACGACTCAAGAGACCCAGTACTTC
TRBJ2-7 NA TRBV28 CASSRTDPYEQYF TGTGCCAGCAGTCGGACTGACCCCTACGAGCAGTACTTC
TRBJ1-2 TRBD1 TRBV28 CASSLVGQENYGYTF TGTGCCAGCAGTTTAGTAGGACAGGAGAATTATGGCTACACCTTC
TRBJ1-6 TRBD1 TRBV28 CASGTGGLSSYNSPLHF TGTGCCAGCGGAACAGGGGGCTTGAGCTCCTATAATTCACCCCTCCACTTT
TRBJ2-7 NA TRBV7-2 CASSPHQYEQYF TGTGCCAGCAGCCCGCACCAGTACGAGCAGTACTTC
TRBJ1-2 NA TRBV4-1 CASSQEGSDGDGYTF TGCGCCAGCAGCCAAGAGGGGAGCGACGGGGATGGCTACACCTTC
TRBJ1-4 TRBD1 TRBV5-1 CASSLGKASTGGNEKLFF TGCGCCAGCAGCTTGGGGAAGGCCTCGACAGGGGGGAATGAAAAACTGTTTTTT